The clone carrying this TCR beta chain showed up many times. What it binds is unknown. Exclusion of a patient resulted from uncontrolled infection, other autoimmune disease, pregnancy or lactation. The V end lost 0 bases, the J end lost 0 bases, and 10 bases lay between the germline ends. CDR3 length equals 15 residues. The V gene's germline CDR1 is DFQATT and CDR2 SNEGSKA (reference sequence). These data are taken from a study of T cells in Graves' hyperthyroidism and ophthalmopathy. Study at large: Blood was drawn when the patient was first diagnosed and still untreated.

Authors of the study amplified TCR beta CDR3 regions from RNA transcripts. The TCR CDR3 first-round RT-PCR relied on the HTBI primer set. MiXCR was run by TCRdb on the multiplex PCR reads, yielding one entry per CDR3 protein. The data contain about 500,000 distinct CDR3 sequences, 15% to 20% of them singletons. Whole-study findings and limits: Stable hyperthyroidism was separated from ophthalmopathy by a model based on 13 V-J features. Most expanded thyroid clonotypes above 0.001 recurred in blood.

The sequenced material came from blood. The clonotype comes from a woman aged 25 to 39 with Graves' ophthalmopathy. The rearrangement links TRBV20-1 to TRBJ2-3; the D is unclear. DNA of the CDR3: TGCAGTGCTAGAGATCTTACGGTTAGCACAGATACGCAGTATTTT. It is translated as CSARDLTVSTDTQYF.